This T cell receptor (beta chain) derives from a study of T cells after yellow fever vaccination. Study details: Fractions of low cell number were prepared using SMART-Seq v4 Ultra Low Input. General study findings and limits: Most primary-vaccination clones reappeared after the booster (approximately 95% CD4, 85% to 90% CD8). Only a minor proportion of clonotypes was detected across both CD4 and CD8 compartments.

Conversion of TCR transcripts into cDNA relied on 5'RACE template switching, which added a universal primer site and UMIs. TCRdb ran MiXCR on the 5' RACE reads and lists one entry per CDR3 protein. This sample has about 340,000 distinct CDR3 sequences, with roughly an eighth found just once. Notes on this clonotype: Its antigen is not identified.

Trimming took off 10 bases at V and 1 base at J, with 6 bases between the two ends. CDR1 is ENHRY and CDR2 is SYGVKD in the germline V gene. The CDR3 extends over 11 amino acids. Sequenced here: CD4+ T cells sorted from PBMCs, sampled 15 days after the yellow fever booster vaccination. The chain recombines TRBV10-3 with TRBJ2-3; D uncertain. This sequence was found in a man between 18 and 29 years old who received the YFV17D yellow fever vaccine. The CDR3 reads CATLGTDTQYF. Here the CDR3 DNA reads TGTGCCACCCTCGGCACAGATACGCAGTATTTT.